This T cell receptor (beta chain) was documented in a study of blood T cell repertoires in COVID-19. Recruitment covered about two dozen US areas and drew participants whose ages spanned about 18 to 90 years. Clinical history as reported by participants underpinned cohort assignment. The CDR3 spans 13 residues. The junction had 6 bases not matched to a gene; V was cut back by 6 bases and J by 8 bases. Assay: immunoSEQ multiplex PCR; the TCRdb copy retains only in-frame clones and omits some. The profile shows about 280,000 clones, 85% of them singletons. The receptor's source is a woman aged 50 to 60 who had recovered from COVID-19. Material: PBMCs or T cells enriched from blood (not recorded which). The V gene is TRBV12-3 or TRBV12-4, the J gene TRBJ2-1, with 8 bases lining up with TRBD2. The CDR3, as DNA: TGTGCCAGCAGGTCTCGGGGGGGGCATGAGCAGTTCTTC. This translates into CASRSRGGHEQFF.